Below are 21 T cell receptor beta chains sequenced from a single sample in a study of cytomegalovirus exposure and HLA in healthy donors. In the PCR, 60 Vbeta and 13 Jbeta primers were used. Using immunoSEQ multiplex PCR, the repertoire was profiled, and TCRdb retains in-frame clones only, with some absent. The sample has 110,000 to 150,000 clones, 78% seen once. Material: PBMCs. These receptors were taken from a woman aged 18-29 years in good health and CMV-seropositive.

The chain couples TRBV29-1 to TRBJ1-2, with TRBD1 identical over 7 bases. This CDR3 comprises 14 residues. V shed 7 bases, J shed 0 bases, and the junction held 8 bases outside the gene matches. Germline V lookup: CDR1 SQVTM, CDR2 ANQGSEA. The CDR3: CSAEGGAANYGYTF. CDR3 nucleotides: TGCAGCGCCGAAGGGGGCGCGGCTAACTATGGCTACACCTTC. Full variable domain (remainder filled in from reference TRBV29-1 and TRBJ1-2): SAVISQKPSRDICQRGTSLTIQCQVDSQVTMMFWYRQQPGQSLTLIATANQGSEATYESGFVIDKFPISRPNLTFSTLTVSNMSPEDSSIYLCSAEGGAANYGYTFGSGTRLTVV.

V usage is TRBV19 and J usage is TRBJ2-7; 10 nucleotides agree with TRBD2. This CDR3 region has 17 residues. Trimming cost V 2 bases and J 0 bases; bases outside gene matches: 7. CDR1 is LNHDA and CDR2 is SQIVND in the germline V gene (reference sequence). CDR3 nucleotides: TGTGCCAGTAGTATAACTAGCGGGGCCTCCAGCTCCTACGAGCAGTACTTC. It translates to CASSITSGASSSYEQYF.

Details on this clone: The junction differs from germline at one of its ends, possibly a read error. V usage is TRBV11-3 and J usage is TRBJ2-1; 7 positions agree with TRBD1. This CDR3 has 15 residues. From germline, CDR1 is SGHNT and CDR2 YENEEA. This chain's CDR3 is CASSLGDSSYNEQFF. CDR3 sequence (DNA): TGTGCCAGTAGCTTAGGGGACAGCTCCTACAATGAGCAGTTCTTC.

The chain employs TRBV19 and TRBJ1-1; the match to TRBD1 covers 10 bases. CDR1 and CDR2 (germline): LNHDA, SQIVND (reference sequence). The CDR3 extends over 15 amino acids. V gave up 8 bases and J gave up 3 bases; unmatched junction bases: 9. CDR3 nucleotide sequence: TGTGCCAGTCGTGCGGACAGGGGGTCGTACACTGAAGCTTTCTTT. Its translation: CASRADRGSYTEAFF.

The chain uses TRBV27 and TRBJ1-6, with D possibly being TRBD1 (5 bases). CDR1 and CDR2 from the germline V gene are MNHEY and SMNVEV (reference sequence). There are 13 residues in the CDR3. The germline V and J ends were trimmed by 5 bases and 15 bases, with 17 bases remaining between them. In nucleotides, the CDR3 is TGTGCCAGCAGTCCCCGTGGGGGGGGACGCCTCCACTTT. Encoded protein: CASSPRGGGRLHF.

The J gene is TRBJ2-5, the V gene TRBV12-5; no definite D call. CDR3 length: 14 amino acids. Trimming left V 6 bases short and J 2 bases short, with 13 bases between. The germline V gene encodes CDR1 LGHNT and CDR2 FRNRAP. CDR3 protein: CASGSRPLQETQYF. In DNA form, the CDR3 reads TGTGCTAGTGGATCGCGTCCTTTACAAGAGACCCAGTACTTC.

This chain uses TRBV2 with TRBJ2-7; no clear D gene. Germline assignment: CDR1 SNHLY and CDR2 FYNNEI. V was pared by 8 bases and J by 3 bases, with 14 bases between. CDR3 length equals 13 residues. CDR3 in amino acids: CASRRVGHYEQYF. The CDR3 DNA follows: TGTGCCAGCCGACGGGTAGGTCACTACGAGCAGTACTTC.

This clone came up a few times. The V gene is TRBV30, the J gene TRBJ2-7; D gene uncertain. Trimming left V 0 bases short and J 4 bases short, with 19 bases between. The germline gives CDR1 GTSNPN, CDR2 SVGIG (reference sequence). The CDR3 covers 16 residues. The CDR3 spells CAWSVRRSAGRYEQYF. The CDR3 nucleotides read TGTGCCTGGAGTGTACGTAGATCGGCTGGGCGATACGAGCAGTACTTC.

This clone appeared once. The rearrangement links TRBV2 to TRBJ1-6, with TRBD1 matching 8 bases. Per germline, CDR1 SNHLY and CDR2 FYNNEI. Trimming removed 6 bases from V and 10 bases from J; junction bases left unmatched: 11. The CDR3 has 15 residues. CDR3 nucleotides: TGTGCCAGCAGCCCCCCGACAGGGGTTGTATCACCCCTCCACTTT. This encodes CASSPPTGVVSPLHF.

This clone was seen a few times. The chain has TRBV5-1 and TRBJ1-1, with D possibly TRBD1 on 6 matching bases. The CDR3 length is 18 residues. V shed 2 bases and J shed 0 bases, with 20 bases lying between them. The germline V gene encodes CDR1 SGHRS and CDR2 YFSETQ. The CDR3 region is CASSLRPPDSLMNTEAFF. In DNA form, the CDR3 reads TGCGCCAGCAGCTTAAGACCCCCGGACAGCCTCATGAACACTGAAGCTTTCTTT. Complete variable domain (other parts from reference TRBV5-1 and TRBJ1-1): KAGVTQTPRYLIKTRGQQVTLSCSPISGHRSVSWYQQTPGQGLQFLFEYFSETQRNKGNFPGRFSGRQFSNSRSEMNVSTLELGDSALYLCASSLRPPDSLMNTEAFFGQGTRLTVV.

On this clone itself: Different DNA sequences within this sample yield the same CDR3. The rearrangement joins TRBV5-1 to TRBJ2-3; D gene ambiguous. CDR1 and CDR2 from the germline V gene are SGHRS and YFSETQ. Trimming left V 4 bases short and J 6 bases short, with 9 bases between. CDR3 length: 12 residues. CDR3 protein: CASSPNSDTQYF. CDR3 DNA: TGCGCCAGCAGCCCCAACTCGGATACGCAGTATTTT.

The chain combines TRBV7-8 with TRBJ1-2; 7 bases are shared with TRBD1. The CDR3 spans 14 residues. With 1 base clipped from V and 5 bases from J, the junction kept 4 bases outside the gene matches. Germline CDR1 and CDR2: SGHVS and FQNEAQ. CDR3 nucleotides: TGTGCCAGCAGCTTAGGACAGGGTGAATATGGCTACACCTTC. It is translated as CASSLGQGEYGYTF.

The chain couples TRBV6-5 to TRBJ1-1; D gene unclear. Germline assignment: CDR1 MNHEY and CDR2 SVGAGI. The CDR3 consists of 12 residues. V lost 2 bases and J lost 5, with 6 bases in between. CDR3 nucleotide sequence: TGTGCCAGCAGTTACGTCGGGACTGAAGCTTTCTTT. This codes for CASSYVGTEAFF.

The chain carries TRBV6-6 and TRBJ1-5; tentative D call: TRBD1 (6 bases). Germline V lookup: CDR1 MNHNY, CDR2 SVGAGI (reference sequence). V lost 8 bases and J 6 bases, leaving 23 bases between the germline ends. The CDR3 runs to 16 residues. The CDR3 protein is CASERGGRGGGQPQHF. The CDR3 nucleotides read TGTGCCAGCGAAAGGGGGGGGCGCGGGGGCGGTCAGCCCCAGCATTTT.

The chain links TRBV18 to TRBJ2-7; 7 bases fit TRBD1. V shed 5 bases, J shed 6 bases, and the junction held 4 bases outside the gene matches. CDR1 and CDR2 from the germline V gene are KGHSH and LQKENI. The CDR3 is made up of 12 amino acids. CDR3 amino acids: CASSSTGFEQYF. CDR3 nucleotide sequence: TGTGCCAGCTCATCGACAGGGTTCGAGCAGTACTTC.

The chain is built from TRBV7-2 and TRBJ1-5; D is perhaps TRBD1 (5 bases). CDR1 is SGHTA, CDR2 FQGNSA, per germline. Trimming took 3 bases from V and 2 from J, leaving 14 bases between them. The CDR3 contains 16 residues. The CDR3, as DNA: TGTGCCAGCAGCTTCGAAAGGGGTAGGGGCAATCAGCCCCAGCATTTT. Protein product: CASSFERGRGNQPQHF. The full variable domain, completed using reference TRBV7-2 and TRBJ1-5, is GAGVSQSPSNKVTEKGKDVELRCDPISGHTALYWYRQSLGQGLEFLIYFQGNSAPDKSGLPSDRFSAERTGGSVSTLTIQRTQQEDSAVYLCASSFERGRGNQPQHFGDGTRLSIL.

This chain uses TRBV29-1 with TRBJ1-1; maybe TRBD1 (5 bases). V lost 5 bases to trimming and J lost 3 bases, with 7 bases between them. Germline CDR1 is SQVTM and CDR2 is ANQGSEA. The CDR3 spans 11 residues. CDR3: CSVRGYTEAFF. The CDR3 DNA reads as TGCAGCGTTAGGGGTTACACTGAAGCTTTCTTT.

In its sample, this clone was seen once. In DNA, the CDR3 is TGTGCCAGCAGACCCCCAGACGGGTCGAATTCACCCCTCCACTTT. Translating it yields CASRPPDGSNSPLHF. This rearrangement joins TRBV7-9 to TRBJ1-6; D is undetermined. This CDR3 is 15 amino acids long. V lost 6 bases and J lost 7, with 16 bases in between. CDR1 is SEHNR, CDR2 FQNEAQ, per germline (reference sequence).

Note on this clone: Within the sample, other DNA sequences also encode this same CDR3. The CDR3: CASSELDKYNEQFF. The CDR3 bases are TGTGCCAGCAGTGAACTTGACAAGTACAATGAGCAGTTCTTC. The rearrangement joins TRBV2 to TRBJ2-1; D is unclear. The CDR3 totals 14 residues. The V gene's germline CDR1 is SNHLY and CDR2 FYNNEI. V was cut by 2 bases and J by 4 bases, with 9 bases left in between.

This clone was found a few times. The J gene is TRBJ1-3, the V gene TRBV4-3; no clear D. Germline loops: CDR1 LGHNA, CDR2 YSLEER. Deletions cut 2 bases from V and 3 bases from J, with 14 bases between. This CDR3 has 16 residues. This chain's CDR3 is CASSQTQSLGGNTIYF. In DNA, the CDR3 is TGCGCCAGCAGCCAAACACAGAGCTTAGGTGGAAACACCATATATTTT.

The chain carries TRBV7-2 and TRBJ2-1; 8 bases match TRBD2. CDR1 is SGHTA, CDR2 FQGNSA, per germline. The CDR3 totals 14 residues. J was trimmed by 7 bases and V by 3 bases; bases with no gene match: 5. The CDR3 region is CASSFTGGKNEQFF. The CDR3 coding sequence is TGTGCCAGCAGCTTTACGGGGGGGAAGAATGAGCAGTTCTTC.